A single sample gave rise to the 21 T cell receptor beta chains below, sequenced in a study of shared clonotypes between healthy human individuals. Generated by immunoSEQ multiplex PCR, the TCRdb table keeps only in-frame clones and is missing some. The table has about 2 million clones, over 85% seen once. Naive CD8 cells, CD45RO-negative and positively selected for CCR7, excluded terminally differentiated effector memory CD45RA+ cells. Sequencing used naive CD8+ T cells sorted from blood. The receptor set was obtained from a man between 18 and 35 years old in good health.

CDR3 sequence: CASSPGLVRFTGELFF. The CDR3 coding sequence is TGTGCCAGCAGTCCTGGACTAGTGAGGTTCACCGGGGAGCTGTTTTTT. This chain connects TRBV6-6 to TRBJ2-2; 7 bases agree with TRBD2. This CDR3 has 16 residues. Looked up from germline, CDR1 is MNHNY and CDR2 is SVGAGI (reference sequence). Germline trimming cut 5 bases from V and 4 bases from J; bases unmatched to any gene: 10.

J is TRBJ2-7 and V is TRBV7-2, with D possibly being TRBD1 (5 bases). Trimming removed 3 bases from V and 4 bases from J, with 10 bases in between. CDR3 length: 13 residues. Germline V gene data show CDR1 as SGHTA and CDR2 as FQGNSA. The CDR3 protein is CASSLRQLYEQYF. For the CDR3, the DNA is TGTGCCAGCAGCTTGCGACAGCTGTACGAGCAGTACTTC.

This chain links TRBV6-5 with TRBJ2-5; D remains unclear. Trimming removed 8 bases at V and 5 bases at J, with 9 bases between. This CDR3 region has 11 residues. Germline V gene data show CDR1 as MNHEY and CDR2 as SVGAGI. The CDR3 bases are TGTGCCAGCGGAACGTCGGAGACCCAGTACTTC. Encoded protein: CASGTSETQYF.

The rearrangement joins TRBV7-9 to TRBJ1-4, with a weak D call TRBD1 (5 bases). The germline CDR1 and CDR2 sequences are SEHNR and FQNEAQ (reference sequence). V was pared by 5 bases and J by 10 bases, with 11 bases between. This CDR3 comprises 12 residues. The CDR3 nucleotides read TGTGCCAGCAGCGTTACAGGAGGAAAACTGTTTTTT. Protein product: CASSVTGGKLFF.

This clone was seen a single time. The V and J genes are TRBV4-3 and TRBJ2-3; D is possibly TRBD1 or TRBD2 (5 bases each). Germline V CDR1 and CDR2: LGHNA, YSLEER. V was cut by 0 bases and J by 0 bases, with 16 bases left in between. The CDR3 is 18 amino acids. The CDR3 is CASSQDPQDGESTDTQYF. Written as DNA, the CDR3 is TGCGCCAGCAGCCAAGATCCACAGGATGGGGAGAGCACAGATACGCAGTATTTT.

This chain links TRBV19 with TRBJ2-7; D gene ambiguous. Germline assignment: CDR1 LNHDA and CDR2 SQIVND (reference sequence). The CDR3 is made up of 12 amino acids. Between the trimmed V and J ends, which lost 1 base and 11 bases, there was a span of 12 bases. This chain's CDR3 is CASSIGRRGEYF. CDR3 coding DNA: TGTGCCAGTAGTATAGGTCGCAGAGGTGAGTACTTC.

The chain combines TRBV5-1 with TRBJ2-7; D could derive from TRBD1 or TRBD2 (5 bases each). Germline V lookup: CDR1 SGHRS, CDR2 YFSETQ. The V end lost 7 bases, the J end lost 3 bases, and 26 bases lay between the germline ends. The CDR3 has 17 residues. The chain's CDR3 is CASALEGQDTGIYEQYF. CDR3 nucleotides: TGCGCCAGCGCCCTAGAGGGCCAGGACACCGGAATCTACGAGCAGTACTTC.

V is TRBV6-6 and J is TRBJ1-4, with D possibly TRBD1 on 6 matching bases. Trimming took 2 bases from V and 3 from J, leaving 13 bases between them. The CDR3 covers 16 residues. Germline V gene data show CDR1 as MNHNY and CDR2 as SVGAGI (reference sequence). The CDR3, as DNA: TGTGCCAGCAGTTACGACGGGGGGCGGGCTAATGAAAAACTGTTTTTT. The encoded protein is CASSYDGGRANEKLFF.

The chain recombines TRBV10-2 with TRBJ1-1; no clear D gene. The V gene's germline CDR1 is WSHSY and CDR2 SAAADI. The CDR3 length is 12 residues. V was clipped by 2 bases and J by 6 bases, with 7 bases between them. The DNA of the CDR3 is TGCGCCAGCAGTGAGAGCATTGCTGAAGCTTTCTTT. Translated: CASSESIAEAFF.

The chain links TRBV5-4 to TRBJ2-3; no firm D call. The CDR3 length is 11 residues. CDR1 SGHNT and CDR2 YYREEE come from the germline V gene (reference sequence). V lost 4 bases to trimming and J lost 6 bases, with 6 bases between them. CDR3 region: CASSGMDTQYF. CDR3 nucleotide sequence: TGTGCCAGCAGCGGGATGGATACGCAGTATTTT. Together with reference TRBV5-4 and TRBJ2-3, the CDR3 gives the full variable domain: ETGVTQSPTHLIKTRGQQVTLRCSSQSGHNTVSWYQQALGQGPQFIFQYYREEENGRGNFPPRFSGLQFPNYSSELNVNALELDDSALYLCASSGMDTQYFGPGTRLTVL.

The CDR3 reads CAIREGTSAQETQYF. The CDR3 coding sequence is TGTGCCATCAGAGAGGGGACTAGCGCACAAGAGACCCAGTACTTC. The V gene is TRBV10-3, the J gene TRBJ2-5, with TRBD2 matching over 10 bases. With V trimmed by 6 bases and J by 2 bases, 6 bases remained unmatched. The CDR3 spans 15 residues. The germline V gene has CDR1 ENHRY and CDR2 SYGVKD.

The chain uses TRBV27 and TRBJ1-5; tentatively, D is TRBD1 (5 bases). Germline CDR1 is MNHEY and CDR2 is SMNVEV (reference sequence). This CDR3 contains 16 residues. The V end lost 2 bases, the J end lost 6 bases, and 17 bases lay between the germline ends. Written as DNA, the CDR3 is TGTGCCAGCAGTTTAAGTATCGGGACCCTGGGTCAGCCCCAGCATTTT. Protein product: CASSLSIGTLGQPQHF.

The V gene is TRBV4-1, the J gene TRBJ2-7; TRBD1 agrees at 8 bases. This CDR3 has 16 residues. CDR1 MGHRA and CDR2 YSYEKL come from the germline V gene. The J segment lost 2 bases and the V segment lost 5 bases, leaving 11 bases of the junction unmatched. CDR3 loop: CASSVGGDRRTYEQYF. As DNA, the CDR3 is TGCGCCAGCAGCGTCGGTGGGGACAGGCGCACCTACGAGCAGTACTTC.

V usage is TRBV28 and J usage is TRBJ1-6, with 8 bases lining up with TRBD1. Germline V gene lookup returns CDR1 MDHEN and CDR2 SYDVKM. CDR3 size: 16 residues. Unmatched junction bases numbered 10, after V lost 5 bases and J lost 7 bases. The CDR3 DNA sequence: TGTGCCAGCAGTCTCGGGAGGGGACAGGTGAATTCACCCCTCCACTTT. Amino acids: CASSLGRGQVNSPLHF.

This chain links TRBV27 with TRBJ2-7; 8 positions agree with TRBD1. CDR1 and CDR2 from the germline V gene are MNHEY and SMNVEV (reference sequence). V dropped 4 bases and J dropped 3; count of bases not matched to a gene: 8. The CDR3 runs to 15 residues. CDR3: CASSSVTGDFYEQYF. The CDR3 DNA reads as TGTGCCAGCAGTTCCGTGACAGGGGATTTCTACGAGCAGTACTTC.

The chain combines TRBV7-9 with TRBJ1-4; TRBD1 aligns across 7 bases. The V segment lost 5 bases and the J segment 7 bases; nucleotides outside the gene matches: 10. The CDR3 has 15 amino acids. The germline V gene has CDR1 SEHNR and CDR2 FQNEAQ (reference sequence). This CDR3 is CASSQGVREGEKLFF. DNA of the CDR3: TGTGCCAGCAGCCAGGGGGTAAGGGAAGGTGAAAAACTGTTTTTT.

V gene TRBV5-8 combines with J gene TRBJ1-4; no reliable D call. Looked up from germline, CDR1 is SGHTS and CDR2 is YDEGEE. CDR3 length equals 13 residues. The V and J ends lost 1 base and 8 bases respectively, with 9 bases between them. The chain's CDR3 is CASSLNVREKLFF. For the CDR3, the DNA is TGTGCCAGCAGCTTGAATGTGCGGGAAAAACTGTTTTTT.

Points on this clone: Other DNA variants within this sample encode the same CDR3. CDR3 in DNA: TGTGCCAGCAGCTTAGACTCAGATACGCAGTATTTT. This translates into CASSLDSDTQYF. V and J are TRBV7-2 and TRBJ2-3; D is uncertain. With 1 base removed from V and 4 bases from J, the gap between germline ends came to 3 bases. Germline V lookup: CDR1 SGHTA, CDR2 FQGNSA. The CDR3 loop spans 12 amino acids. Using reference TRBV7-2 and TRBJ2-3 for the parts outside the CDR3, the full variable domain is GAGVSQSPSNKVTEKGKDVELRCDPISGHTALYWYRQSLGQGLEFLIYFQGNSAPDKSGLPSDRFSAERTGGSVSTLTIQRTQQEDSAVYLCASSLDSDTQYFGPGTRLTVL.

This chain joins TRBV7-2 and TRBJ1-6; 7 nucleotides align to TRBD1. The CDR3 length is 16 residues. With 5 bases clipped from V and 0 bases from J, the junction kept 4 bases outside the gene matches. The germline V gene has CDR1 SGHTA and CDR2 FQGNSA. CDR3 protein: CASSPGQDSYNSPLHF. Written as DNA, the CDR3 is TGTGCCAGCAGCCCAGGACAGGACTCCTATAATTCACCCCTCCACTTT. Using reference TRBV7-2 and TRBJ1-6 for the parts outside the CDR3, the full variable domain is GAGVSQSPSNKVTEKGKDVELRCDPISGHTALYWYRQSLGQGLEFLIYFQGNSAPDKSGLPSDRFSAERTGGSVSTLTIQRTQQEDSAVYLCASSPGQDSYNSPLHFGNGTRLTVT.

The chain couples TRBV5-6 to TRBJ2-7; possible D gene TRBD1, 5 bases. The CDR3 is made up of 13 amino acids. Trimming took off 4 bases at V and 2 bases at J, with 10 bases between the two ends. Per germline, CDR1 SGHDT and CDR2 YYEEEE. The CDR3 region has the DNA TGTGCCAGCAGCGAGACAGTTGCCTACGAGCAGTACTTC. Translating gives CASSETVAYEQYF.

The chain has TRBV4-1 and TRBJ2-1; 7 bases align to TRBD2. The CDR3 spans 16 residues. CDR1 MGHRA and CDR2 YSYEKL come from the germline V gene. Germline trimming cut 2 bases from V and 7 bases from J; bases unmatched to any gene: 11. Here the CDR3 reads CASSQRAGLEGNEQFF. The CDR3 coding sequence is TGCGCCAGCAGCCAAAGGGCAGGACTAGAAGGGAATGAGCAGTTCTTC.